This TCR beta chain is from a study of control samples from healthy donors and cancer patients. In germline, CDR1 is SSHAT, CDR2 FNYEAQ (reference sequence). The J segment lost 4 bases and the V segment lost 5 bases, leaving 7 bases of the junction unmatched. The length of the CDR3 is 14 residues. The data were produced by immunoSEQ multiplex PCR, yet TCRdb's version contains in-frame clones alone and is incomplete. The table includes approximately 70,000 clones, around nine tenths detected once. The specimen was PBMCs. This receptor was obtained from a woman in her 50s with colorectal cancer. This chain uses TRBV7-7 with TRBJ2-5; TRBD2 matches 7 bases. Here the CDR3 DNA reads TGTGCCAGCAGCCCATATCCGGGGGGAGAGACCCAGTACTTC. Its protein is CASSPYPGGETQYF.